Below are 28 T cell receptor beta chains sequenced from a single sample in a study of PD-L1 blockade in urothelial cancer. TCRdb's table, derived via immunoSEQ multiplex PCR, lists solely in-frame clones and lacks some. The data show some 84,000 clones, 82% seen once. Material: PBMCs, obtained around atezolizumab (anti-PD-L1) treatment. These TCRs come from a man aged 65 to 85 with urothelial cancer.

This clone appeared a few times. The chain couples TRBV4-2 to TRBJ1-6; 8 bases match TRBD1. Germline V gene sequence: CDR1 LGHNA, CDR2 YNFKEQ. The V gene end was trimmed by 5 bases and the J gene end by 6 bases; junction bases not matched to a gene: 9. The CDR3 is 16 amino acids. The CDR3 DNA reads TGTGCCAGCAGCGAGACAGGGGTTCGGGGTAATTCACCCCTCCACTTT. This codes for CASSETGVRGNSPLHF.

This clone was detected only a few times. The chain couples TRBV2 to TRBJ1-2; unclear D gene. Between the trimmed V and J ends, which lost 4 bases and 8 bases, there was a span of 14 bases. The CDR3 is 13 amino acids. CDR1 is SNHLY and CDR2 is FYNNEI in the germline V gene. CDR3 sequence reads: CASSVQRSEGYTF. The CDR3 bases are TGTGCCAGCAGTGTTCAGAGGTCAGAGGGCTACACCTTC.

The chain couples TRBV11-2 to TRBJ1-6; D is ambiguous. The germline gives CDR1 SGHAT, CDR2 FQNNGV. The CDR3 consists of 15 residues. The V end was cut by 4 bases, the J end by 7 bases, with 14 bases between. CDR3 in DNA: TGTGCCAGCAGCTCATTTGGCAGGCTGAATTCACCCCTCCACTTT. It translates to CASSSFGRLNSPLHF.

This clone was observed a handful of times. This chain uses TRBV6-1 with TRBJ2-6; D is ambiguous. The germline V and J ends were trimmed by 10 bases and 1 base, with 11 bases remaining between them. CDR1 and CDR2 from the germline V gene are MNHNS and SASEGT. This CDR3 is 14 amino acids long. CDR3 bases: TGTGCCACCCCCAGAATTTCTGGGGCCAACGTCCTGACTTTC. Its translation is CATPRISGANVLTF.

The chain is built from TRBV21-1 and TRBJ1-6; TRBD1 reflects the table's D call only, with no check against the DNA. TRBV21-1 constitutes a pseudogene. This CDR3 has 16 residues. The CDR3 loop reads CASSRPRTGWNSPLHF. In nucleotides, the CDR3 is TGTGCCAGCAGCAGACCTAGGACAGGGTGGAATTCACCCCTCCACTTT.

The chain employs TRBV5-1 and TRBJ1-2; D remains ambiguous. Trimming left V 0 bases short and J 8 bases short, with 23 bases between. This CDR3 has 17 residues. The germline CDR1 and CDR2 sequences are SGHRS and YFSETQ. CDR3 loop: CASSLGSLAAAPEGYTF. The CDR3 DNA is TGCGCCAGCAGCTTGGGTTCACTAGCGGCCGCCCCGGAGGGCTACACCTTC.

In this sample, this clone turned up once. V gene TRBV19 combines with J gene TRBJ1-2, with 9 nucleotides matching TRBD1. With 10 bases clipped from V and 4 bases from J, the junction kept 19 bases outside the gene matches. The CDR3 is made up of 17 amino acids. Germline V gene lookup returns CDR1 LNHDA and CDR2 SQIVND (reference sequence). DNA for the CDR3: TGTGCCACCCACGAGGGGGACAGGGAAGTTCCTAGCTATGGCTACACCTTC. Protein sequence: CATHEGDREVPSYGYTF. Looking up the rest from reference TRBV19 and TRBJ1-2 gives the full variable domain: DGGITQSPKYLFRKEGQNVTLSCEQNLNHDAMYWYRQDPGQGLRLIYYSQIVNDFQKGDIAEGYSVSREKKESFPLTVTSAQKNPTAFYLCATHEGDREVPSYGYTFGSGTRLTVV.

The chain combines TRBV11-3 with TRBJ2-1, with D unresolved. CDR1 and CDR2 from the germline V gene are SGHNT and YENEEA. The CDR3 contains 13 residues. Trimming removed 5 bases at V and 1 base at J, with 6 bases between. CDR3 nucleotides: TGTGCCAGCAGCCCCTCTTCCTACAATGAGCAGTTCTTC. This translates into CASSPSSYNEQFF.

As DNA, the CDR3 is TGTGCCAGCAGCCGGACTGCGCGGGAGACCCAGTACTTC. Amino acids: CASSRTARETQYF. This chain connects TRBV2 to TRBJ2-5; D possibly corresponds to TRBD2 (5 bases). This CDR3 comprises 13 residues. Per the germline V gene, CDR1 is SNHLY and CDR2 is FYNNEI. Trimming took off 6 bases at V and 5 bases at J, with 13 bases between the two ends.

J is TRBJ1-1 and V is TRBV27; 7 bases fit TRBD1. Trimming cost V 5 bases and J 7 bases; bases outside gene matches: 16. The germline CDR1 and CDR2 sequences are MNHEY and SMNVEV (reference sequence). The CDR3 loop spans 16 amino acids. The CDR3 spells CASSLHPGRGNGEAFF. CDR3 DNA sequence: TGTGCCAGCAGTCTACATCCCGGCAGGGGGAATGGTGAAGCTTTCTTT.

The V call is TRBV5-4, the J call TRBJ2-5; TRBD1 agrees at 10 bases. The CDR3 consists of 14 residues. The germline gives CDR1 SGHNT, CDR2 YYREEE (reference sequence). V dropped 2 bases and J dropped 4; count of bases not matched to a gene: 2. The CDR3 loop is CASSFGTGAETQYF. The CDR3 DNA is TGTGCCAGCAGCTTTGGGACAGGGGCAGAGACCCAGTACTTC. The full variable domain, in which reference TRBV5-4 and TRBJ2-5 provide the parts outside the CDR3, is ETGVTQSPTHLIKTRGQQVTLRCSSQSGHNTVSWYQQALGQGPQFIFQYYREEENGRGNFPPRFSGLQFPNYSSELNVNALELDDSALYLCASSFGTGAETQYFGPGTRLLVL.

The genes are TRBV6-1 and TRBJ2-2, with D unresolved. The V end was cut by 7 bases, the J end by 1 base, with 7 bases between. Germline lookup yields CDR1 MNHNS and CDR2 SASEGT. This CDR3 has 13 amino acids. CDR3 sequence reads: CASIPVNTGELFF. DNA for the CDR3: TGTGCCAGCATTCCAGTGAACACCGGGGAGCTGTTTTTT.

This clone was seen a single time. The V gene is TRBV14, the J gene TRBJ2-5, with TRBD2 matching over 12 bases. The CDR3 totals 17 residues. The germline V gene encodes CDR1 SGHDN and CDR2 FVKESK. The junction had 8 bases not matched to a gene; V was cut back by 1 base and J by 5 bases. This chain's CDR3 is CASSQGPTSGRLETQYF. The CDR3, as DNA: TGTGCCAGCAGCCAAGGACCCACTAGCGGGAGGCTGGAGACCCAGTACTTC.

The rearrangement links TRBV5-6 to TRBJ2-7, with D possibly being TRBD1 (5 bases). CDR3 length: 13 amino acids. CDR1 and CDR2 (germline): SGHDT, YYEEEE. The ends were cut back, 1 base at V and 7 bases at J, with 12 bases in the middle. The CDR3 DNA is TGTGCCAGCAGCTTGCGGACCTCAGGGGAGCAGTACTTC. Protein product: CASSLRTSGEQYF.

The rearrangement uses TRBV11-2 and TRBJ2-3; 10 bases line up with TRBD1. Per germline, CDR1 SGHAT and CDR2 FQNNGV. V shed 8 bases, J shed 1 base, and the junction held 3 bases outside the gene matches. This CDR3 contains 14 residues. Here the CDR3 DNA reads TGTGCCAGCTCCGGGACAGGGGGCACAGATACGCAGTATTTT. It encodes CASSGTGGTDTQYF.

The chain is built from TRBV7-3 and TRBJ1-3; weak D call: TRBD1 (5 bases). The germline V and J ends were trimmed by 5 bases and 3 bases, with 11 bases remaining between them. Germline V gene data show CDR1 as SGHTA and CDR2 as FQGTGA. This CDR3 comprises 14 residues. CDR3 protein: CASSQSGGGNTIYF. The DNA of the CDR3 is TGTGCCAGCAGCCAATCGGGGGGTGGAAACACCATATATTTT.

Only one count was recorded for this clone. The chain carries TRBV5-1 and TRBJ2-7; no clear D. The V and J ends lost 1 base and 3 bases respectively, with 11 bases between them. Germline assignment: CDR1 SGHRS and CDR2 YFSETQ. The CDR3 length is 14 residues. CDR3 sequence reads: CASSLTQNNYEQYF. The CDR3 DNA follows: TGCGCCAGCAGCTTGACCCAGAATAACTACGAGCAGTACTTC.

This clone was observed once. The chain has TRBV4-1 and TRBJ1-5; D is unclear. Trimming removed 4 bases from V and 0 bases from J, with 16 bases in between. The germline V gene has CDR1 MGHRA and CDR2 YSYEKL. CDR3 length equals 17 residues. The CDR3 protein is CASSPRLDFDSNQPQHF. DNA of the CDR3: TGCGCCAGCAGCCCGAGATTGGACTTCGATAGCAATCAGCCCCAGCATTTT.

The J gene is TRBJ2-7, the V gene TRBV4-3, with 12 bases that match TRBD2. Losses at the gene ends were 1 base for V and 5 bases for J; bases not matched to a gene: 6. Germline CDR1 LGHNA, CDR2 YSLEER. This CDR3 region has 16 residues. The DNA of the CDR3 is TGCGCCAGCAGCCAAGGACTAGCGGGAGTAGGCGACGAGCAGTACTTC. It yields the protein CASSQGLAGVGDEQYF.

The chain carries TRBV10-3 and TRBJ2-1, with D perhaps matching TRBD2 (6 bases). The germline V and J ends were trimmed by 4 bases and 6 bases, with 13 bases remaining between them. Germline-derived CDR1 and CDR2 are ENHRY and SYGVKD. CDR3 length: 14 amino acids. The chain's CDR3 is CAISGPTSFNEQFF. The CDR3 DNA sequence: TGTGCCATCAGTGGGCCGACTAGTTTCAATGAGCAGTTCTTC.

The chain couples TRBV4-3 to TRBJ1-3; 7 bases agree with TRBD1. V was clipped by 1 base and J by 2 bases; unmatched bases: 5. Germline-derived CDR1 and CDR2 are LGHNA and YSLEER. This CDR3 spans 16 amino acids. CDR3 sequence: CASSQGQGFTGNTIYF. The CDR3 region has the DNA TGCGCCAGCAGCCAAGGACAGGGATTTACTGGAAACACCATATATTTT.

The chain has TRBV5-1 and TRBJ2-1, with 14 bases that match TRBD2. This CDR3 has 16 residues. V gave up 6 bases and J gave up 2 bases; unmatched junction bases: 4. Germline CDR1 reads SGHRS; CDR2 reads YFSETQ. In DNA, the CDR3 is TGCGCCAGCACCAGACTAGCGGGAGGGACCTACAATGAGCAGTTCTTC. Amino acids: CASTRLAGGTYNEQFF. The full variable domain, with the rest looked up from reference TRBV5-1 and TRBJ2-1, is KAGVTQTPRYLIKTRGQQVTLSCSPISGHRSVSWYQQTPGQGLQFLFEYFSETQRNKGNFPGRFSGRQFSNSRSEMNVSTLELGDSALYLCASTRLAGGTYNEQFFGPGTRLTVL.

The chain recombines TRBV5-1 with TRBJ2-5; TRBD1 matches 9 bases. Germline V gene data show CDR1 as SGHRS and CDR2 as YFSETQ. The CDR3 is 15 amino acids. Trimming removed 1 base from V and 6 bases from J; junction bases left unmatched: 7. The CDR3 reads CASSLSPGQGQTQYF. CDR3 nucleotides: TGCGCCAGCAGCTTGAGCCCGGGACAGGGTCAGACCCAGTACTTC. The full variable domain, in which reference TRBV5-1 and TRBJ2-5 provide the parts outside the CDR3, is KAGVTQTPRYLIKTRGQQVTLSCSPISGHRSVSWYQQTPGQGLQFLFEYFSETQRNKGNFPGRFSGRQFSNSRSEMNVSTLELGDSALYLCASSLSPGQGQTQYFGPGTRLLVL.

This clone came up once. The gene calls are TRBV7-2 and TRBJ2-5; possible D gene TRBD2, 6 bases. CDR3 length: 14 amino acids. V was shortened by 5 bases and J by 5 bases, with 15 bases between the two germline ends. Per the germline V gene, CDR1 is SGHTA and CDR2 is FQGNSA. In DNA, the CDR3 is TGTGCCAGCAGCCCCACTAGCATCTGGGAGACCCAGTACTTC. This translates into CASSPTSIWETQYF.

The chain combines TRBV6-5 with TRBJ2-7; TRBD2 might be the D (7 bases). CDR1 is MNHEY and CDR2 is SVGAGI in the germline V gene. V was trimmed by 6 bases and J by 6 bases, leaving 18 bases between them. CDR3 length: 14 amino acids. As DNA, the CDR3 is TGTGCCAGCAGAGAGGGGGGGTTCGAGGGCGAGCAGTACTTC. It yields the protein CASREGGFEGEQYF.

This clone occurred a few times. One junction end disagrees with the germline gene, perhaps due to a read error. The V and J genes are TRBV7-9 and TRBJ2-1; D not certain. This CDR3 has 17 residues. CDR1 and CDR2 from the germline V gene are SEHNR and FQNEAQ (reference sequence). DNA of the CDR3: TGTGCCAGCAGCTTAGGGTCTACCGGTATCTCCCACAATGAGCAGTTCTTC. It codes for CASSLGSTGISHNEQFF.

This clone is a singleton in its sample. The rearrangement joins TRBV9 to TRBJ1-1, with D unclear. The CDR3 runs 15 residues. The V gene lost 0 bases and the J gene lost 1 base, with 10 bases spanning the gap. Germline V CDR1 and CDR2: SGDLS, YYNGEE. The CDR3 region is CASSVGGGRNTEAFF. Written as DNA, the CDR3 is TGTGCCAGCAGCGTAGGAGGAGGGAGGAACACTGAAGCTTTCTTT.

The chain links TRBV6-1 to TRBJ2-3; the D gene is possibly TRBD1 (6 bases). CDR3 length: 13 amino acids. Germline-derived CDR1 and CDR2 are MNHNS and SASEGT. The V end lost 5 bases, the J end lost 3 bases, and 9 bases lay between the germline ends. The DNA for the CDR3 is TGTGCCAGCAGTCAGGGGTGGACAGATACGCAGTATTTT. Translated: CASSQGWTDTQYF.